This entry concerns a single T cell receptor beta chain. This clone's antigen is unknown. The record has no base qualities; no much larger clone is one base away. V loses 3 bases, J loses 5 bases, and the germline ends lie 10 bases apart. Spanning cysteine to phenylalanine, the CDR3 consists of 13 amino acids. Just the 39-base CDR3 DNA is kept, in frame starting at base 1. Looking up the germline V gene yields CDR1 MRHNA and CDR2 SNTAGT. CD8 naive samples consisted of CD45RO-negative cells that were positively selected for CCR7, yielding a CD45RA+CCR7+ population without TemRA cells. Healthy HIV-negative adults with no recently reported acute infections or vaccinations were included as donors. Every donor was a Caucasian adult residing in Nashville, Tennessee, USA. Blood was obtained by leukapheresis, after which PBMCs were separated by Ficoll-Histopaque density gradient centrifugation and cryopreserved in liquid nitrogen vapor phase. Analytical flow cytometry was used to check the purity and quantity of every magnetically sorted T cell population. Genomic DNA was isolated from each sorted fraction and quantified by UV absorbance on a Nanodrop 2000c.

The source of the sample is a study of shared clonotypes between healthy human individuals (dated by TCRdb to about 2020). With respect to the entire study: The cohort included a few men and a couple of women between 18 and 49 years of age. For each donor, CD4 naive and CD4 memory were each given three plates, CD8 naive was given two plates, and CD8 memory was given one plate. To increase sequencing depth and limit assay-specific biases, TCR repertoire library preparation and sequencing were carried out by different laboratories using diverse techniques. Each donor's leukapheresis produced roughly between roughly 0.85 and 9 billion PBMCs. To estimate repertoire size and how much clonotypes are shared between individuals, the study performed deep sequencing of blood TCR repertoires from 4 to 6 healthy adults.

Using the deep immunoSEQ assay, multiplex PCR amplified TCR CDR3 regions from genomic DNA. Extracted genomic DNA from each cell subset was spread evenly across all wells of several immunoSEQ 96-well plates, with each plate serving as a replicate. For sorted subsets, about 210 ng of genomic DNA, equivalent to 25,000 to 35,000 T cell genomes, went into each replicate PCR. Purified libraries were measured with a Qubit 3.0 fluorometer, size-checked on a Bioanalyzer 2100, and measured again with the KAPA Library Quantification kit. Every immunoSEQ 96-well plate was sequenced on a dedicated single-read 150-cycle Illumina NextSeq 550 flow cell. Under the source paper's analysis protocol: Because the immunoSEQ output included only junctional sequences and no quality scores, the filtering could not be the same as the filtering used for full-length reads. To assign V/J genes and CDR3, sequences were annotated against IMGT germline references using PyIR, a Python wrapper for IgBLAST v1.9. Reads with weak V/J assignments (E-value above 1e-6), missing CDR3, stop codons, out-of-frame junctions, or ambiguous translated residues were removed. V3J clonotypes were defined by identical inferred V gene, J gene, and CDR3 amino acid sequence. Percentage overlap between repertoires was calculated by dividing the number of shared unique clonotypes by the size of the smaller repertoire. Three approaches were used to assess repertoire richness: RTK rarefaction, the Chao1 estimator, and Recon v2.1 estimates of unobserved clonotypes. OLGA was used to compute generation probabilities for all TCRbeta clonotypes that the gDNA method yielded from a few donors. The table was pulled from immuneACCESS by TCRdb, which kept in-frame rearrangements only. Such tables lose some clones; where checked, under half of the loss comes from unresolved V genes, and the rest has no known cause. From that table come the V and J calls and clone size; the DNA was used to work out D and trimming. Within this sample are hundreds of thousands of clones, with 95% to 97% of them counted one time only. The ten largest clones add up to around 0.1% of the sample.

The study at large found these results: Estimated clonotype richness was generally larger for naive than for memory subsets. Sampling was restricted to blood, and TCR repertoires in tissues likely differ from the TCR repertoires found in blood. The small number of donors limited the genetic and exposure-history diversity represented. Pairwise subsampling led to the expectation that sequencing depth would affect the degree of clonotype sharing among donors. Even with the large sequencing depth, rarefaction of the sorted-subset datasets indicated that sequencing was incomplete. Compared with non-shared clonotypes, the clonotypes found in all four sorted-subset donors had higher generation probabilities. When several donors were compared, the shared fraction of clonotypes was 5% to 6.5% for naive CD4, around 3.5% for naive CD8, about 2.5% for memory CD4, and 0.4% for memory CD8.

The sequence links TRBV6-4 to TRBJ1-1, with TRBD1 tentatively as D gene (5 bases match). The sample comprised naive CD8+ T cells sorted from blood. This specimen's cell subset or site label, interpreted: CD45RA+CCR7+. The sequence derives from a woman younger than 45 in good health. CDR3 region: CASSETVGTEAFF. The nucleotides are TGTGCCAGCAGTGAGACAGTAGGTACTGAAGCTTTCTTT.